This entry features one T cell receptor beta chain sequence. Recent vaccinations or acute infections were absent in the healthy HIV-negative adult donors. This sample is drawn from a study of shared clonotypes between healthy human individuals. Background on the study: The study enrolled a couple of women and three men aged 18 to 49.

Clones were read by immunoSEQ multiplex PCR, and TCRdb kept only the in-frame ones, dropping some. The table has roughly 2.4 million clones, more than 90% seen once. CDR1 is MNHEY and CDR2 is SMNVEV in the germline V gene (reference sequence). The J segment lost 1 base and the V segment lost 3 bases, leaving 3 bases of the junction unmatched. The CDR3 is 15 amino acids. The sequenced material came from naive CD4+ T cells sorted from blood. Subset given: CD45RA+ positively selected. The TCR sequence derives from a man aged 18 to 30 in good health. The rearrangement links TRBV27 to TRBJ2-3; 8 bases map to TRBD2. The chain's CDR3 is CASSLELAGTDTQYF. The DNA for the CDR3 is TGTGCCAGCAGTTTGGAACTAGCGGGCACAGATACGCAGTATTTT.